A single sample gave rise to the 13 T cell receptor beta chains below, sequenced in a study of T cells in women clearing cervical HPV infection. This table comes from immunoSEQ multiplex PCR, and its TCRdb copy is limited to in-frame clones, with some not included. There are 40,000 to 55,000 clones in the sample, with about 0.94% held by the top ten. Sequencing used blood buffy coat. The receptors come from a woman between 18 and 70 years old with a cervical HPV16 infection that either progressed to CIN3+ or cleared (not recorded which).

In the case of this clone: Read data end 3 residues before the CDR3 end; the end is taken from the germline J gene. The chain recombines TRBV7-9 with TRBJ2-1; 10 bases agree with TRBD2. Per the germline V gene, CDR1 is SEHNR and CDR2 is FQNEAQ (reference sequence). V lost 3 bases, J lost 6 bases, and 5 bases stayed unmatched. The CDR3 loop spans 15 amino acids. The CDR3 DNA, read in part, is TGTGCCAGCAGCTTTCCGGGACTAGCGTCCAATGAG. Its translation is CASSFPGLASNE. The CDR3 in full is CASSFPGLASNEQFF.

About this clone: The read falls 3 residues short of the CDR3 end, and the missing part is taken from the germline J gene. The V call is TRBV7-9, the J call TRBJ1-4; D is undetermined. The germline V gene has CDR1 SEHNR and CDR2 FQNEAQ (reference sequence). This CDR3 is 13 amino acids long. Incomplete CDR3 DNA: TGTGCCAGCAGCTACCATACGACTTCACCA. Encoded protein: CASSYHTTSP. The entire CDR3 protein is CASSYHTTSPLFF.

The DNA read from the CDR3 is TGCGCCAGCAGCTTGGTACAGGGGCTTCATAATTCACCA. Its protein is CASSLVQGLHNSP. From start to end, the CDR3 is CASSLVQGLHNSPLFF. V gene TRBV5-1 combines with J gene TRBJ1-4; 7 bases fit TRBD1. The read stops 3 residues short of the end of the CDR3; the missing end is completed from the germline J gene. CDR1 and CDR2 (germline): SGHRS, YFSETQ. This CDR3 has 16 residues. The whole variable domain, remainder taken from reference TRBV5-1 and TRBJ1-4, is KAGVTQTPRYLIKTRGQQVTLSCSPISGHRSVSWYQQTPGQGLQFLFEYFSETQRNKGNFPGRFSGRQFSNSRSEMNVSTLELGDSALYLCASSLVQGLHNSPLFFGSGTQLSVL.

Concerning this clone: The read comes to an end 3 residues before the CDR3 does, leaving the germline J gene to fill in the end. The rearrangement joins TRBV5-1 to TRBJ2-7; D is possibly TRBD1 (5 bases). The V gene's germline CDR1 is SGHRS and CDR2 YFSETQ. V gave up 3 bases and J gave up 2 bases, with 15 bases separating them. The CDR3 has 15 residues. CDR3 region: CASSSSRKGPYEQYF. CDR3 DNA, as far as it was read: TGCGCCAGCAGCTCCTCTAGGAAGGGGCCCTACGAG. Looking up the rest from reference TRBV5-1 and TRBJ2-7 gives the full variable domain: KAGVTQTPRYLIKTRGQQVTLSCSPISGHRSVSWYQQTPGQGLQFLFEYFSETQRNKGNFPGRFSGRQFSNSRSEMNVSTLELGDSALYLCASSSSRKGPYEQYFGPGTRLTVT.

Turning to this clone: Sequencing ends 3 residues short of the CDR3 end; the germline J gene provides the rest. The V gene is TRBV6-1, the J gene TRBJ2-3, with 7 positions matching TRBD2. CDR3 size: 14 residues. Germline V gene lookup returns CDR1 MNHNS and CDR2 SASEGT. CDR3 DNA, as far as it was read: TGTGCCAGCAGTGAGACTAGCCCTCCGCGGACG. Translating gives CASSETSPPRT. In full, the CDR3 reads CASSETSPPRTQYF.

Points on this clone: Coverage ceases 3 residues before the CDR3 finishes, and the germline J gene fills in the end. V and J are TRBV18 and TRBJ1-1; the match to TRBD1 covers 8 bases. This CDR3 has 17 residues. Per the germline V gene, CDR1 is KGHSH and CDR2 is LQKENI. The ends lost 3 bases at V and 1 base at J; junction bases unmatched: 10. The CDR3 loop reads CASSPITGQAWNTEAFF. CDR3 bases read: TGTGCCAGCTCACCGATAACGGGACAGGCTTGGAACACTGAA.

Concerning this clone itself: Read sequence stops 3 residues before the CDR3 end, and the germline J gene provides the missing end. J is TRBJ2-5 and V is TRBV5-5, with D possibly TRBD2 on 6 matching bases. V lost 1 base and J lost 2, with 12 bases in between. From germline, CDR1 is SGHKS and CDR2 YYEKEE (reference sequence). The CDR3 spans 15 residues. The CDR3 sequence: CASSLFPSDQETQYF. CDR3 DNA, as far as it was read: TGTGCCAGCAGCTTGTTCCCTAGCGATCAAGAGACC.

As to this clone: The CDR3 end falls 3 residues outside the read, so it is completed with the germline J gene. The chain links TRBV7-3 to TRBJ2-2; D may be TRBD1 (6 bases). Trimming left V 2 bases short and J 0 bases short, with 13 bases between. This CDR3 is 17 amino acids long. Germline CDR1 SGHTA, CDR2 FQGTGA. The CDR3: CASSLLGTLANTGELFF. Incomplete CDR3 DNA: TGTGCCAGCAGCTTACTAGGGACACTTGCGAACACCGGGGAG. The whole variable domain, filled in from reference TRBV7-3 and TRBJ2-2, reads GAGVSQTPSNKVTEKGKYVELRCDPISGHTALYWYRQSLGQGPEFLIYFQGTGAADDSGLPNDRFFAVRPEGSVSTLKIQRTERGDSAVYLCASSLLGTLANTGELFFGEGSRLTVL.

A note on this clone: The CDR3 goes on 3 residues after the read ends, and that part is filled in from the germline J gene. The V and J genes are TRBV30 and TRBJ1-5; TRBD1 might be the D (6 bases). Germline lookup yields CDR1 GTSNPN and CDR2 SVGIG (reference sequence). The germline V and J ends were trimmed by 0 bases and 6 bases, with 18 bases remaining between them. The CDR3 contains 16 residues. The chain's CDR3 is CAWSVRGAEISQPQHF. The CDR3 bases that were read are TGTGCCTGGAGTGTACGGGGGGCCGAGATAAGTCAGCCC.

Points on this clone: The observed sequence ends 3 residues before the CDR3 terminus, with the missing tail filled in from the germline J gene. The chain has TRBV19 and TRBJ1-5, with 7 bases lining up with TRBD1. Germline CDR1 and CDR2: LNHDA and SQIVND (reference sequence). The J segment lost 2 bases and the V segment lost 6 bases, leaving 10 bases of the junction unmatched. The CDR3 length is 16 residues. The CDR3 protein is CASRPHRDRRNQPQHF. Incomplete CDR3 DNA: TGTGCCAGTAGACCACACCGGGACAGACGCAATCAGCCC.

In regard to this clone: The read ends 3 residues shy of where the CDR3 ends; the end is completed using the germline J gene. This rearrangement joins TRBV19 to TRBJ2-7; TRBD2 agrees at 11 bases. J was trimmed by 4 bases and V by 4 bases; bases with no gene match: 3. There are 14 residues in the CDR3. The V gene's germline CDR1 is LNHDA and CDR2 SQIVND (reference sequence). This CDR3 is CASSTASGGYEQYF. The CDR3 bases that were read are TGTGCCAGTAGTACGGCTAGCGGGGGGTACGAG.

The sequenced CDR3 bases are TGTGCCAGTAGTCCCAGGGTTGGCGATCAGCCC. It codes for CASSPRVGDQP. The full CDR3 sequence reads CASSPRVGDQPQHF. This chain connects TRBV19 to TRBJ1-5, with D tentatively TRBD1 (5 bases). The observed sequence ends 3 residues before the CDR3 terminus, with the missing tail filled in from the germline J gene. Germline V CDR1 and CDR2: LNHDA, SQIVND (reference sequence). The CDR3 covers 14 residues. V lost 5 bases, J lost 5 bases, and 13 bases lay in between.

With respect to this clone: The sequenced fragment ends 3 residues before the CDR3 boundary, so the rest is inferred from the germline J gene. V is TRBV28 and J is TRBJ2-1; 7 bases line up with TRBD2. CDR3 length: 13 residues. CDR1 is MDHEN and CDR2 is SYDVKM in the germline V gene. After removal of 2 bases from V and 9 bases from J, the junction contained 4 bases not matched to a gene. CDR3 region: CASSLGGDVEQFF. The CDR3 bases that were read are TGTGCCAGCAGTTTAGGGGGGGACGTTGAG.